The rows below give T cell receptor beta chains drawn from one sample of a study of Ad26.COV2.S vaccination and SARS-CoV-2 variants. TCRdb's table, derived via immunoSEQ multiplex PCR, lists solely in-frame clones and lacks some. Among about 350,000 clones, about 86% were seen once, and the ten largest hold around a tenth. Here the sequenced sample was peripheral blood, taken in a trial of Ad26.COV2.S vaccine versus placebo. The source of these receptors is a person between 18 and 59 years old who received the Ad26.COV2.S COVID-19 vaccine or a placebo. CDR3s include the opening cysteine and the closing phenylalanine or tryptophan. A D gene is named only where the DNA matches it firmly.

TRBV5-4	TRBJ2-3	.	CASSLQGPDTQYF
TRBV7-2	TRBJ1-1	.	CASSLQGRSTEAFF
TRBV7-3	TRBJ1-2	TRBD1	CASSSGTGSGPTGYTF
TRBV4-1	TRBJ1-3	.	CASSQGLGNTIYF
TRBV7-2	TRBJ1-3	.	CAFEGLGNTIYF
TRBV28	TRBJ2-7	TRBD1	CASRGQTYYEQYF
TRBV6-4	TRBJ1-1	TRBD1	CASRQGKNTEAFF
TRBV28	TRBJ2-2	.	CASSLFHRTNTGELFF
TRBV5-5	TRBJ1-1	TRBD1	CASNRWGRGTTEAFF
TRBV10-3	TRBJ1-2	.	CAISGQGSDYGYTF
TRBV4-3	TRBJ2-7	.	CASSQDGASSYEQYF
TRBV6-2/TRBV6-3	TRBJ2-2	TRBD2	CASSKTSGNTGELFF
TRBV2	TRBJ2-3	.	CASDRLGDTQYF